This T cell receptor (beta chain) appears in the sequencing data of a study of T cell repertoires in cytomegalovirus infection. Study-wide context: Signatures in public TCR beta sequences pointed to both CMV infection and matching HLA type. Regarding the study as a whole: CMV carriers with the relevant HLA were identified by cumulative public TCR beta family frequency. It was HLA-C-restricted CMV-specific TCR beta clonotypes that dominated the response ex vivo.

The sample holds many counts of this clonotype. The antigen is unknown. TCRdb used MiXCR to reprocess the reads, holding one entry per CDR3 protein. The data contain hundreds of thousands of distinct CDR3 sequences, over 7.5% of them singletons. This CDR3 is 13 amino acids long. Trimming removed 7 bases from V and 0 bases from J, with 7 bases in between. Germline CDR1 reads MNHEY; CDR2 reads SVGEGT. The sequence was obtained from a human donor in good health (CMV status not recorded). Some clones in this sample may be carry-over from other donors' samples. The sample comprised PBMCs. The chain couples TRBV6-2 or TRBV6-3 to TRBJ2-1; D uncertain. This chain's CDR3 is CASMGGSYNEQFF. CDR3 coding DNA: TGTGCCAGCATGGGCGGCTCCTACAATGAGCAGTTCTTC.